These 6 T cell receptor beta chains were all obtained from the same sample, sequenced in a study of cytotoxic CD8 clonotypes in ibrutinib-treated CLL. The protocol was immunoSEQ multiplex PCR, while the TCRdb copy is restricted to in-frame clones and leaves out a portion. In the table there are approximately 320,000 clones, about 64% of which are singletons. The specimen comprised PBMCs, sampled after 36 months of ibrutinib treatment. Receptors were obtained from a human donor with chronic lymphocytic leukemia.

This chain links TRBV10-3 with TRBJ2-1; maybe TRBD2 (7 bases). Trimming cost V 8 bases and J 13 bases, with 15 bases left between them. This CDR3 contains 11 residues. Germline CDR1 ENHRY, CDR2 SYGVKD. CDR3 sequence: CAIGRGALQFF. CDR3 coding DNA: TGTGCCATCGGGAGGGGGGCACTTCAGTTCTTC.

The chain has TRBV7-3 and TRBJ1-2; a possible D gene is TRBD1 (6 bases). The V gene lost 0 bases and the J gene lost 3 bases, with 14 bases spanning the gap. CDR3 length: 16 residues. Per the germline V gene, CDR1 is SGHTA and CDR2 is FQGTGA. The chain's CDR3 is CASSLTPDRGHYGYTF. The CDR3 nucleotides are TGTGCCAGCAGCTTAACCCCGGACAGAGGGCACTATGGCTACACCTTC.

V usage is TRBV5-4 and J usage is TRBJ2-5; possible D gene TRBD1, 5 bases. This CDR3 has 14 residues. In germline, CDR1 is SGHNT, CDR2 YYREEE (reference sequence). Trimming stripped 4 bases from V and 0 bases from J, with 10 bases between. The DNA for the CDR3 is TGTGCCAGCAGCCCGACAGCGCACCAAGAGACCCAGTACTTC. Protein: CASSPTAHQETQYF.

The chain has TRBV11-2 and TRBJ2-7; D is ambiguous. CDR3 length: 13 residues. The V gene lost 2 bases and the J gene lost 5 bases, with 10 bases spanning the gap. The germline V gene has CDR1 SGHAT and CDR2 FQNNGV. DNA for the CDR3: TGTGCCAGCAGCTTATCTCTCTACCACGAGCAGTACTTC. It translates to CASSLSLYHEQYF.

The gene calls are TRBV7-4 and TRBJ2-7; D remains ambiguous. The V and J ends lost 3 bases and 1 base respectively, with 16 bases between them. In germline, CDR1 is SGHVT, CDR2 SQSDAQ. CDR3 length: 16 amino acids. CDR3 protein: CASSFPMGRWSYEQYF. In DNA, the CDR3 is TGTGCCAGCAGCTTTCCAATGGGCAGGTGGTCCTACGAGCAGTACTTC.

A few counts support this clone. The chain combines TRBV29-1 with TRBJ1-2; 8 bases line up with TRBD1. This CDR3 region has 11 residues. After removal of 8 bases from V and 8 bases from J, the junction contained 7 bases not matched to a gene. The germline V gene encodes CDR1 SQVTM and CDR2 ANQGSEA. CDR3 sequence reads: CSSGQGNGYTF. CDR3 DNA: TGCAGCTCAGGACAGGGAAACGGCTACACCTTC.